The 3 T cell receptor beta chains given below trace back to one sample, sequenced in a study of cytomegalovirus exposure and HLA in healthy donors. In the PCR, 60 Vbeta and 13 Jbeta primers were used. Repertoires were generated with immunoSEQ multiplex PCR, while TCRdb's copy carries only in-frame clones and drops some. The data contain 80,000 to 100,000 clones, about 81% of them singletons. Sample: PBMCs. Receptor source: a man aged 40-49 years in good health and CMV-seronegative.

The V and J genes are TRBV6-4 and TRBJ2-5; 10 bases agree with TRBD2. Germline CDR1 reads MRHNA; CDR2 reads SNTAGT. V shed 6 bases and J 1 base; nucleotides not matched to a gene: 14. The CDR3 runs to 18 residues. The CDR3 loop is CASRATKSGGVPQETQYF. In nucleotides, the CDR3 is TGTGCCAGCAGAGCCACGAAAAGCGGGGGGGTACCCCAAGAGACCCAGTACTTC.

The rearrangement uses TRBV11-3 and TRBJ2-2; D remains unclear. The germline V gene has CDR1 SGHNT and CDR2 YENEEA. The germline V and J ends were trimmed by 2 bases and 1 base, with 2 bases remaining between them. This CDR3 contains 13 residues. CDR3 amino acids: CASSLQNTGELFF. CDR3 nucleotides: TGTGCCAGCAGCTTACAGAACACCGGGGAGCTGTTTTTT.

This rearrangement joins TRBV2 to TRBJ2-7, with a weak D call TRBD2 (6 bases). CDR3 size: 13 residues. From germline, CDR1 is SNHLY and CDR2 FYNNEI. Trimming removed 9 bases at V and 0 bases at J, with 12 bases between. The CDR3 protein is CASRRDSSYEQYF. CDR3 coding DNA: TGTGCCAGTAGAAGGGACTCCTCCTACGAGCAGTACTTC. Using reference TRBV2 and TRBJ2-7 for the parts outside the CDR3, the full variable domain is EPEVTQTPSHQVTQMGQEVILRCVPISNHLYFYWYRQILGQKVEFLVSFYNNEISEKSEIFDDQFSVERPDGSNFTLKIRSTKLEDSAMYFCASRRDSSYEQYFGPGTRLTVT.